What follows describes a single TCR beta chain. This CDR3 comprises 14 residues. The V and J ends lost 5 bases and 2 bases respectively, with 11 bases between them. Germline V CDR1 and CDR2: SGHTA, FQGTGA. Use of 60 Vbeta and 13 Jbeta primers characterized the PCR. Sequencing used immunoSEQ multiplex PCR; TCRdb keeps in-frame clones, though not all of them. Of about 200,000 clones listed, around nine tenths are singletons. These data originate in a study of cytomegalovirus exposure and HLA in healthy donors. The gene calls are TRBV7-3 and TRBJ2-3; tentatively, D is TRBD2 (6 bases). The sample was PBMCs. This TCR was sampled from a woman younger than 45 in good health and CMV-seronegative. The CDR3: CASSTGTLTDTQYF. The CDR3 coding sequence is TGTGCCAGCAGCACTGGGACTCTCACAGATACGCAGTATTTT. Supplemented by reference TRBV7-3 and TRBJ2-3, the full variable domain reads GAGVSQTPSNKVTEKGKYVELRCDPISGHTALYWYRQSLGQGPEFLIYFQGTGAADDSGLPNDRFFAVRPEGSVSTLKIQRTERGDSAVYLCASSTGTLTDTQYFGPGTRLTVL.